This T cell receptor (beta chain) was recorded in a study of identical twins. With 3 bases removed from V and 2 bases from J, the gap between germline ends came to 10 bases. The CDR3 totals 14 residues. The V gene's germline CDR1 is SEHNR and CDR2 FQNEAQ (reference sequence). As for this clonotype: No antigen is known for it.

TCRdb passed the 5' RACE reads through MiXCR, listing each CDR3 protein once. The table lists 750,000 to 950,000 distinct CDR3 sequences, 12% of them singletons, with 1.5% to 2% in the top ten. Study conclusions and caveats: Invariant MAIT and iNKT cells are populations that could partly confound zero-insertion analyses. A lower insertion count was a feature of abundant cord blood beta clonotypes, with no such feature in memory repertoires.

The data also belong to a second study, concerning yellow fever vaccine responses in identical twins.

The rearrangement links TRBV7-9 to TRBJ1-1; D gene unclear. The clonotype was recovered from a young woman in good health. Sequencing was carried out using PBMCs. The CDR3 sequence: CASSFVPHNTEAFF. The DNA of the CDR3 is TGTGCCAGCAGCTTTGTCCCTCATAACACTGAAGCTTTCTTT.